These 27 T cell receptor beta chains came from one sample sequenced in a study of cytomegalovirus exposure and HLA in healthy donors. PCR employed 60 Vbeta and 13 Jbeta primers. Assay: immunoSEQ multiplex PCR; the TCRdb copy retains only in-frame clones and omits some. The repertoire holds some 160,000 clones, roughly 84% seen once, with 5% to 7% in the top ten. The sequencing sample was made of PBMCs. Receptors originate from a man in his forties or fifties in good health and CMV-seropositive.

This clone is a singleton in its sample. The CDR3 here is CASSFRQRGTEAFF. DNA of the CDR3: TGCGCCAGCAGCTTTCGACAGCGAGGCACTGAAGCTTTCTTT. V gene TRBV5-1 combines with J gene TRBJ1-1; tentative D call: TRBD1 (5 bases). Germline CDR1 reads SGHRS; CDR2 reads YFSETQ. The V gene lost 2 bases and the J gene lost 4 bases, with 12 bases spanning the gap. CDR3 length: 14 amino acids.

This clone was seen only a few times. The CDR3 reads CASSVNTDTQYF. The CDR3 DNA sequence: TGTGCCAGCAGCGTAAACACAGATACGCAGTATTTT. V is TRBV7-8 and J is TRBJ2-3; no clear D. The CDR3 totals 12 residues. The V and J ends lost 5 bases and 2 bases respectively, with 5 bases between them. CDR1 is SGHVS and CDR2 is FQNEAQ in the germline V gene.

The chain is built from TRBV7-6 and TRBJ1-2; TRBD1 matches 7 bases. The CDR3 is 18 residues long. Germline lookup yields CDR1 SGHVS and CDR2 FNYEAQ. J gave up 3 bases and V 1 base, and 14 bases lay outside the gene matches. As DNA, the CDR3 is TGTGCCAGCAGCTTAGGAGGGGGCAAGGAGGGGCTTGACTATGGCTACACCTTC. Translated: CASSLGGGKEGLDYGYTF.

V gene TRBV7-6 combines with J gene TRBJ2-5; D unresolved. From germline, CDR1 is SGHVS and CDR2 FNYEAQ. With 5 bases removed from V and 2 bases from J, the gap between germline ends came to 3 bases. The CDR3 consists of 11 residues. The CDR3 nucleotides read TGTGCCAGCAGCGAGCAAGAGACCCAGTACTTC. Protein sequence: CASSEQETQYF.

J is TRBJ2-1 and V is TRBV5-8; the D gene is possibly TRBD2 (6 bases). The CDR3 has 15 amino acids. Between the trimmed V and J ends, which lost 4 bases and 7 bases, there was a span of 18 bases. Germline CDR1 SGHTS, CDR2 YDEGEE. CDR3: CASSGRLVGENEQFF. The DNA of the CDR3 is TGTGCCAGCAGCGGACGACTAGTGGGAGAGAATGAGCAGTTCTTC.

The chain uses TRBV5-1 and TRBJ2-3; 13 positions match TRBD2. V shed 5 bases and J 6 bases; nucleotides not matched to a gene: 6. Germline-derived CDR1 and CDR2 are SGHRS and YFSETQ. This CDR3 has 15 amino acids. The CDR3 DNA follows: TGCGCCAGCAGTTGGGGGACTAGCGGGGTCGATACGCAGTATTTT. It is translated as CASSWGTSGVDTQYF. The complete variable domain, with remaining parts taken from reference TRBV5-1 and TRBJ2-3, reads KAGVTQTPRYLIKTRGQQVTLSCSPISGHRSVSWYQQTPGQGLQFLFEYFSETQRNKGNFPGRFSGRQFSNSRSEMNVSTLELGDSALYLCASSWGTSGVDTQYFGPGTRLTVL.

The chain's CDR3 is CASSLDAWGRNEQFF. CDR3 bases: TGTGCCAGCAGCTTAGATGCCTGGGGGAGGAATGAGCAGTTCTTC. The V call is TRBV7-2, the J call TRBJ2-1, with D possibly TRBD2 on 6 matching bases. The CDR3 has 15 amino acids. Trimming shortened V by 1 base and J by 7 bases, and 14 bases separated the two germline ends. Germline CDR1 SGHTA, CDR2 FQGNSA.

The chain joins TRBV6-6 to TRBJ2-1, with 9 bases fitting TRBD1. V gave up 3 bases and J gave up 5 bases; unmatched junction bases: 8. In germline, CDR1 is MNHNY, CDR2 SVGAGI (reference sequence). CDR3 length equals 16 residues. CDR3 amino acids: CASSYLDRGGNNEQFF. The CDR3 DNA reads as TGTGCCAGCAGTTATTTGGACAGGGGAGGTAACAATGAGCAGTTCTTC.

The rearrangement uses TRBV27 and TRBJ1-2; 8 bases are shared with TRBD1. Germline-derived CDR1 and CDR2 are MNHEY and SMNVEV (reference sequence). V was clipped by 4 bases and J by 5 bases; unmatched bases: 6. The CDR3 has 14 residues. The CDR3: CASSSGGGRYGYTF. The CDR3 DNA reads TGTGCCAGCAGTTCAGGGGGCGGAAGATATGGCTACACCTTC.

In DNA form, the CDR3 reads TGCGCCAGCAGCCGGAATAAGGAAGGGGCCTTTCCTGACAATGAGCAGTTCTTC. Residues: CASSRNKEGAFPDNEQFF. The rearrangement links TRBV5-1 to TRBJ2-1; D possibly corresponds to TRBD1 (5 bases). Germline lookup yields CDR1 SGHRS and CDR2 YFSETQ. This CDR3 spans 18 amino acids. The V end lost 4 bases, the J end lost 5 bases, and 25 bases lay between the germline ends. Combining the CDR3 with reference TRBV5-1 and TRBJ2-1 gives the whole variable domain KAGVTQTPRYLIKTRGQQVTLSCSPISGHRSVSWYQQTPGQGLQFLFEYFSETQRNKGNFPGRFSGRQFSNSRSEMNVSTLELGDSALYLCASSRNKEGAFPDNEQFFGPGTRLTVL.

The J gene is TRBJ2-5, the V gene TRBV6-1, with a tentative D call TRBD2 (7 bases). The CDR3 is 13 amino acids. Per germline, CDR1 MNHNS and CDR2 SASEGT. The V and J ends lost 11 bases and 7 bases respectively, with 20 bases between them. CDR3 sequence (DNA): TGTGCCCTGGGGAGGGGGGGTAGCGGGACCCAGTACTTC. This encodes CALGRGGSGTQYF.

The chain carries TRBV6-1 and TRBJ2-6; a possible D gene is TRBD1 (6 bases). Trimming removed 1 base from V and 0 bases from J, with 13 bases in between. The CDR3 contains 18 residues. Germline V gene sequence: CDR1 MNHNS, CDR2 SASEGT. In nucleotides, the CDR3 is TGTGCCAGCAGTGAAGTAGGACAGCTGATCTCTGGGGCCAACGTCCTGACTTTC. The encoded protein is CASSEVGQLISGANVLTF.

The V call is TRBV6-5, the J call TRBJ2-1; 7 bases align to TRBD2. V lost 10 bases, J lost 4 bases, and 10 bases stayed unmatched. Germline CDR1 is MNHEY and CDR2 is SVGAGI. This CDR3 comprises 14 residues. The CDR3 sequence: CATNPAGDYNEQFF. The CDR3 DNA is TGTGCCACAAATCCGGCGGGGGATTACAATGAGCAGTTCTTC.

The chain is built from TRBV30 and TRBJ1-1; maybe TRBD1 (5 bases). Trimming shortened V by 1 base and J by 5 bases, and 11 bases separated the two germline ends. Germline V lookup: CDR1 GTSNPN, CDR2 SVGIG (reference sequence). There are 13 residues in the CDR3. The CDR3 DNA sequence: TGTGCCTGGAGTGATCCGGGGGGGACTGAAGCTTTCTTT. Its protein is CAWSDPGGTEAFF.

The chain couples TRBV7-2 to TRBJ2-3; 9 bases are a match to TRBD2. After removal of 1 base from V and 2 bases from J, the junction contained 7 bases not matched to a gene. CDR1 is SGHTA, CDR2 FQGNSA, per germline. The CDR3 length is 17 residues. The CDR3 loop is CASSLGASGAYTDTQYF. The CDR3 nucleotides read TGTGCCAGCAGCTTAGGGGCTAGCGGGGCCTACACAGATACGCAGTATTTT.

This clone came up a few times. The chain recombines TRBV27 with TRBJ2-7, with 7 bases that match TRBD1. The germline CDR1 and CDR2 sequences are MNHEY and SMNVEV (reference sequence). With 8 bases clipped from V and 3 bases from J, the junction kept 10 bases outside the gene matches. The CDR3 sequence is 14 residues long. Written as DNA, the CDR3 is TGTGCCAGCCGACTTCGGGCAGGGGGCTACGAGCAGTACTTC. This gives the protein CASRLRAGGYEQYF.

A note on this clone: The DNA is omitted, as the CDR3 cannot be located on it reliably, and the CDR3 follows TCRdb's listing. CDR3: CASSTSGLVGYNEQFF. The chain joins TRBV27 to TRBJ2-1; TRBD2 is the table's D call, not checked against the DNA. The CDR3 is 16 residues long, counting both termini. From germline, CDR1 is MNHEY and CDR2 SMNVEV (reference sequence).

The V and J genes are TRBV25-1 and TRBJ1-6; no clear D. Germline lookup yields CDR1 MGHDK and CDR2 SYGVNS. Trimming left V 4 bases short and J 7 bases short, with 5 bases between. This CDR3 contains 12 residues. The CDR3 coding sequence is TGTGCCAGCAGTGCCCGGAATTCACCCCTCCACTTT. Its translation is CASSARNSPLHF.

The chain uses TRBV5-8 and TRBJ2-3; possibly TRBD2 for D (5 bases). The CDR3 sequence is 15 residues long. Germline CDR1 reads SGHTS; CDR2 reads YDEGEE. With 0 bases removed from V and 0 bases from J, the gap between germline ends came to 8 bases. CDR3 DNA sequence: TGTGCCAGCAGCTTGGTAGCGCTGAGCACAGATACGCAGTATTTT. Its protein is CASSLVALSTDTQYF.

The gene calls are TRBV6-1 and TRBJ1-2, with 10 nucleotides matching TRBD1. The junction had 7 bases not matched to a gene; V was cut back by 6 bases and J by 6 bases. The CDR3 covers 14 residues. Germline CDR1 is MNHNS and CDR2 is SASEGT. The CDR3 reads CASSDSGTGDGYTF. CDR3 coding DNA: TGTGCCAGCAGCGACTCCGGGACAGGGGATGGCTACACCTTC.

CDR3 sequence reads: CASSEHGNSGNTIYF. Written as DNA, the CDR3 is TGTGCCAGCAGTGAACACGGGAACTCTGGAAACACCATATATTTT. This chain connects TRBV27 to TRBJ1-3; D is uncertain. The germline V and J ends were trimmed by 5 bases and 0 bases, with 11 bases remaining between them. The CDR3 has 15 residues. CDR1 MNHEY and CDR2 SMNVEV come from the germline V gene (reference sequence).

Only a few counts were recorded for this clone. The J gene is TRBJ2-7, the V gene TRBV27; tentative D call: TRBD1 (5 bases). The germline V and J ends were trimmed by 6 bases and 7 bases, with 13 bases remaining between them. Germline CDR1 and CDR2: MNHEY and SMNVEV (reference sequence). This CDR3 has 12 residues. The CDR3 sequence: CASSQWAGEQYF. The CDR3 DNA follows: TGTGCCAGCAGCCAGTGGGCAGGGGAGCAGTACTTC.

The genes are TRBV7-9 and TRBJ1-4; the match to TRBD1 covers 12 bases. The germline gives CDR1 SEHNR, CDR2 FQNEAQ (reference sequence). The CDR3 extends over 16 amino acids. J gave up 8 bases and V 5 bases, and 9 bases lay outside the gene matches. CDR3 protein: CASSPRDRGRGEKLFF. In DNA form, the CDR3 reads TGTGCCAGCAGCCCGCGGGACAGGGGGCGTGGGGAAAAACTGTTTTTT.

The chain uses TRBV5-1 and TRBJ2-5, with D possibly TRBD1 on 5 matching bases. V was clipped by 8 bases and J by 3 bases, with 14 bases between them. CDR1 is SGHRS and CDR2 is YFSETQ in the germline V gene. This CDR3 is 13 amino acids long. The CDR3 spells CARACREKETQYF. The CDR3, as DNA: TGCGCCAGAGCTTGCAGGGAAAAAGAGACCCAGTACTTC.

DNA of the CDR3: TGTGCCAGTAGTATCCTACCCCGACAGGGGAGACCCTACGAGCAGTACTTC. Translation gives CASSILPRQGRPYEQYF. This chain uses TRBV19 with TRBJ2-7; 8 bases are a match to TRBD1. Germline V gives CDR1 LNHDA, CDR2 SQIVND (reference sequence). V gave up 3 bases and J gave up 2 bases; unmatched junction bases: 12. This CDR3 is 17 amino acids long.

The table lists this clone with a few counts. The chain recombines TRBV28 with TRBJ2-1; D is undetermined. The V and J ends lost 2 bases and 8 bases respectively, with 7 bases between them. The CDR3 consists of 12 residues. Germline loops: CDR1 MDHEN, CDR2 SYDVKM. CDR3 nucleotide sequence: TGTGCCAGCAGTTTAGGGCCCGATGAGCAGTTCTTC. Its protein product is CASSLGPDEQFF.

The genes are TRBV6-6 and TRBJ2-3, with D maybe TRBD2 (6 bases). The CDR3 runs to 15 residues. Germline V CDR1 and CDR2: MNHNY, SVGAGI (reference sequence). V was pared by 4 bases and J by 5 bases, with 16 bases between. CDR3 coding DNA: TGTGCCAGCAGTTGGGGGGTTGGGGTCCAAGATACGCAGTATTTT. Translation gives CASSWGVGVQDTQYF.